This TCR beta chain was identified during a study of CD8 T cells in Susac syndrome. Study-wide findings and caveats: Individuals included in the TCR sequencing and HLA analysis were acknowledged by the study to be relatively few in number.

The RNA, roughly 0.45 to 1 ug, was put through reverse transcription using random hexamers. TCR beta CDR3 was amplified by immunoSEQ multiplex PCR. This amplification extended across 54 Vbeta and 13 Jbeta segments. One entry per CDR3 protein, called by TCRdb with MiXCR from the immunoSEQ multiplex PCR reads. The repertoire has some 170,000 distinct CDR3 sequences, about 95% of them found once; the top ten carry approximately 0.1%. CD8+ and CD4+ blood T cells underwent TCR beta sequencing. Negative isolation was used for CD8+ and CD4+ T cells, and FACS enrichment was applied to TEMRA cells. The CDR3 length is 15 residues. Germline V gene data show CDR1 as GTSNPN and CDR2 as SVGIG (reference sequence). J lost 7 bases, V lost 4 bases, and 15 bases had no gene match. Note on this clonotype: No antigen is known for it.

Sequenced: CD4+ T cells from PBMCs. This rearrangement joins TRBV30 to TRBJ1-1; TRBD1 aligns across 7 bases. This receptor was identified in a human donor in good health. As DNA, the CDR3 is TGTGCCTGGATCCGGACAGGTTTGGCCCGAGGTGAAGCTTTCTTT. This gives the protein CAWIRTGLARGEAFF.